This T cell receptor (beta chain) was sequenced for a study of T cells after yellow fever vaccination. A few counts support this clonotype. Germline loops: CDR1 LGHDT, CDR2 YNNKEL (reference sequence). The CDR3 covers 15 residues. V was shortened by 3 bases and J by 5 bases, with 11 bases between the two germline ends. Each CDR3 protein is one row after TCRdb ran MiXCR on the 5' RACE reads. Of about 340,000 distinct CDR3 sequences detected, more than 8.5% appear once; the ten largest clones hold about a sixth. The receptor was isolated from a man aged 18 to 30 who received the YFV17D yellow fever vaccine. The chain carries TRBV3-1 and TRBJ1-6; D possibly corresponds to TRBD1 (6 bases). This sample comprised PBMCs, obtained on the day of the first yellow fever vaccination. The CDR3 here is CASSHRDTDNSPLHF. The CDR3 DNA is TGTGCCAGCAGCCACCGGGACACCGATAATTCACCCCTCCACTTT.